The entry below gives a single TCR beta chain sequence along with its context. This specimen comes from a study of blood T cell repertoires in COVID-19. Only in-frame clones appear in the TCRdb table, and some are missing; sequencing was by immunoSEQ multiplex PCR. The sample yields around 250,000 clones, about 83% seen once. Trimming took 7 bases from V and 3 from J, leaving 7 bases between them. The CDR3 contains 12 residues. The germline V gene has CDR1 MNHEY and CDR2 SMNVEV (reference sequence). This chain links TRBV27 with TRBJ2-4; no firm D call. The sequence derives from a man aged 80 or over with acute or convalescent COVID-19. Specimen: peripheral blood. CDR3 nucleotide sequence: TGTGCCAGCAAGAGTGGCAAAAACATTCAGTACTTC. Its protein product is CASKSGKNIQYF.